This paragraph reports one T cell receptor (beta chain). This CDR3 contains 14 residues. Germline V gene sequence: CDR1 SGHRS, CDR2 YFSETQ. V was shortened by 4 bases and J by 3 bases, with 14 bases between the two germline ends. The data were obtained in a study of CD8+ T cells in alopecia areata. Treatment reported: oral pan-JAK inhibitor, 5-10 mg twice daily. cDNA serving as the sequencing template came from extracted, reverse transcribed RNA. Data came from immunoSEQ multiplex PCR; TCRdb stores just in-frame clones and leaves some out. The top ten clones hold 14% of a sample with approximately 160,000 clones, less than 70% of them seen once.

The input for sequencing was CD4+ T cells sorted from blood, taken at week 24, from a patient treated with tofacitinib. The clonotype was recovered from a human donor with alopecia areata. The chain employs TRBV5-1 and TRBJ2-7, with D possibly matching TRBD1 (6 bases). The chain's CDR3 is CASSARGNDYEQYF. CDR3 coding DNA: TGCGCCAGCAGCGCGAGGGGGAATGACTACGAGCAGTACTTC.